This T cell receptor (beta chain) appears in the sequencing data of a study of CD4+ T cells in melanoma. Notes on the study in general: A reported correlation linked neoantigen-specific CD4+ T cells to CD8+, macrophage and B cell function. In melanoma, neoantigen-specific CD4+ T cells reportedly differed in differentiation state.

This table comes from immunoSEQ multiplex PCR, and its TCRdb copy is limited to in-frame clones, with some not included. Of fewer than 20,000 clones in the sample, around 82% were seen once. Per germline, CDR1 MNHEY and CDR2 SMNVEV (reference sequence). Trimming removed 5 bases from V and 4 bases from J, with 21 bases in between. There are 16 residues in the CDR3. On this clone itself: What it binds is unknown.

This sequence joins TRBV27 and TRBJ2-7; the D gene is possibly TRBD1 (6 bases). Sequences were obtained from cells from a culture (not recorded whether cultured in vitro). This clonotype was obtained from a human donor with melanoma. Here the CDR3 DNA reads TGTGCCAGCAGTCCCGGACAGATTCTTCGTCCTTACGAGCAGTACTTC. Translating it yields CASSPGQILRPYEQYF.